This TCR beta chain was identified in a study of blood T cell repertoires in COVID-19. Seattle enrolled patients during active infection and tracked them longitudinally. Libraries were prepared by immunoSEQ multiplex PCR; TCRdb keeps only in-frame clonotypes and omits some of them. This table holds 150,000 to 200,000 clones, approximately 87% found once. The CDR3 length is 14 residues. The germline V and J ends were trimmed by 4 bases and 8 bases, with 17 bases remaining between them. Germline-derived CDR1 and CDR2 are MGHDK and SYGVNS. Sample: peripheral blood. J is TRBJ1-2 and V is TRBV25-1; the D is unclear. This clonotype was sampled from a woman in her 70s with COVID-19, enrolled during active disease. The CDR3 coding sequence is TGTGCCAGCAGTGGTGTACCGGACGGAGGGGGCTACACCTTC. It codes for CASSGVPDGGGYTF.